This TCR beta chain was profiled in a study of blood T cell repertoires in COVID-19. The table came from immunoSEQ multiplex PCR; TCRdb's copy has only in-frame clones and leaves some out. The sample lists some 500,000 clones; around nine tenths were seen once. Material for sequencing was PBMCs or T cells enriched from blood (not recorded which). The clonotype comes from a woman aged 40 to 55 who had recovered from COVID-19.

The chain's CDR3 is CASSFRSGTDEKLFF. The CDR3 DNA follows: TGTGCCAGCAGCTTCCGATCAGGGACAGATGAAAAACTGTTTTTT. The V and J genes are TRBV7-9 and TRBJ1-4; TRBD1 matches 7 bases. Trimming cost V 3 bases and J 6 bases; bases outside gene matches: 7. CDR3 length equals 15 residues. CDR1 and CDR2 (germline): SEHNR, FQNEAQ (reference sequence).